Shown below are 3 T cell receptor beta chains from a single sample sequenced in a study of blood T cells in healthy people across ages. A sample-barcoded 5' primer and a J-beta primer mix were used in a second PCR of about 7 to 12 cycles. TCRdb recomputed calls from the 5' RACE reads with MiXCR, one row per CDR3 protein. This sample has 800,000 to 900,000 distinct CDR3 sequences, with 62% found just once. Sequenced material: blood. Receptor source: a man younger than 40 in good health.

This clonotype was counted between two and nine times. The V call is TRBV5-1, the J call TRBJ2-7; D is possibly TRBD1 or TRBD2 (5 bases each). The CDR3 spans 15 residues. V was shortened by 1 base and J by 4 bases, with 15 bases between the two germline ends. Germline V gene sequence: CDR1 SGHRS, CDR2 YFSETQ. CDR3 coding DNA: TGCGCCAGCAGCTTGCCGGCCCAGGGCGGGTACGAGCAGTACTTC. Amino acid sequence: CASSLPAQGGYEQYF.

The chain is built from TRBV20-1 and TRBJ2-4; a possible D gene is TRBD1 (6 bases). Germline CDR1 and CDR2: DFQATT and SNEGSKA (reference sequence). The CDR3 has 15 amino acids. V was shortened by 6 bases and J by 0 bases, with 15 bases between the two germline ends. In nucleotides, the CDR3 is TGCAGTGCCTACAGGGCGGGCCTAGCCAAAAACATTCAGTACTTC. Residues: CSAYRAGLAKNIQYF.

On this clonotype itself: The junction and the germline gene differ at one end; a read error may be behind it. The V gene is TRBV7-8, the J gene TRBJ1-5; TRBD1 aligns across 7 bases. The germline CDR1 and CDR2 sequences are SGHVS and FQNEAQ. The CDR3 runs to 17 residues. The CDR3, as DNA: TGTGCCAGCAACTTAGCCCCGGACAGGATAATAAATCAGCCCCAGCATTTT. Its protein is CASNLAPDRIINQPQHF.